The clone carrying this TCR beta chain has more than one count but fewer than ten. Its antigen is currently unknown. This CDR3 comprises 15 residues. Trimming at V came to 4 bases and at J to 8 bases, leaving 8 bases not matched to a gene. Germline loops: CDR1 LGHNA, CDR2 YNFKEQ. These data originate in a study of T cell repertoires in cytomegalovirus infection. Study-level background: HLA-B-restricted CMV epitopes that are well studied, plus recently identified HLA-C-restricted ones, were used by the study. Matching HLA type and CMV infection were both indicated by public TCR beta signatures. Findings and caveats of the study: HLA-C-restricted CMV clonotypes gave the most frequent clonotype in two of eight donors. Carriers of CMV and the relevant HLA type were discriminated by public TCR beta frequency.

TCRdb processed the reads anew with MiXCR; each CDR3 protein has one entry. The table includes hundreds of thousands of distinct CDR3 sequences, roughly 33% detected once. This sequence was found in a human donor in good health (CMV status not recorded). Some clones in this sample may be carry-over from other donors' samples. V usage is TRBV4-2 and J usage is TRBJ1-6; the match to TRBD1 covers 7 bases. Sample: cultured PBMCs, taken from culture after CMV antigen stimulation. The CDR3 coding sequence is TGTGCCAGCAGCCCCTCGACAGGGCAGGATTCACCCCTCCACTTT. Amino acids: CASSPSTGQDSPLHF.